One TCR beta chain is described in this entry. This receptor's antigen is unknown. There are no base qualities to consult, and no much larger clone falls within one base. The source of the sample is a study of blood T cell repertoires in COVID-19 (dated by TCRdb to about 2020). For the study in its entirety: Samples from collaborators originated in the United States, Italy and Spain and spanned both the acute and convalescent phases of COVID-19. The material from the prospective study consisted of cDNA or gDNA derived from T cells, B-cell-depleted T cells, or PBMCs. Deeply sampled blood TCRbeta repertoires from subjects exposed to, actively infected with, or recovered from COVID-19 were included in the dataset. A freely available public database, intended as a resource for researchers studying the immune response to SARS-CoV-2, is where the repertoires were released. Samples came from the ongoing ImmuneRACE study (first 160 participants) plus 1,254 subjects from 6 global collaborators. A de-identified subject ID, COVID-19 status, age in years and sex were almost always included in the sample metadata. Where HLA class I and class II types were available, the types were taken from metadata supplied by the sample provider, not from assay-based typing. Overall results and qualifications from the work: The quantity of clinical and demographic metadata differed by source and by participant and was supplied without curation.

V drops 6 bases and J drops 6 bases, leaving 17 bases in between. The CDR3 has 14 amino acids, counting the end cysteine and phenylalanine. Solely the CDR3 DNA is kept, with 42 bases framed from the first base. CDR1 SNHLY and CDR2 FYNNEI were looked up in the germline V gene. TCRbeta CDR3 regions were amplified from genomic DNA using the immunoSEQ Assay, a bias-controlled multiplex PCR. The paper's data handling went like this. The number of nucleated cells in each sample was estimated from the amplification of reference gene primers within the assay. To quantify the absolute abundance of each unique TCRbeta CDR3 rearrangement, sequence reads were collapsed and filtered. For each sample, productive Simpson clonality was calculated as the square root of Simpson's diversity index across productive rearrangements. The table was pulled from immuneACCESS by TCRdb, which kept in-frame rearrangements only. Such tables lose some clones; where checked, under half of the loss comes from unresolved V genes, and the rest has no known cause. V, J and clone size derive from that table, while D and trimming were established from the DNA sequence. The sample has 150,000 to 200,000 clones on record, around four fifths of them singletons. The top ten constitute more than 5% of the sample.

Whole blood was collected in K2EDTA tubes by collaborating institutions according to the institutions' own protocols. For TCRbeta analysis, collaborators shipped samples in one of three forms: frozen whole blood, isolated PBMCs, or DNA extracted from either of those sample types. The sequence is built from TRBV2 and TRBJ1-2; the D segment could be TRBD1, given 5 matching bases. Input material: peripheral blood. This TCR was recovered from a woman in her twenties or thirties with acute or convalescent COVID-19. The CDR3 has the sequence CASRALSQGNGYTF. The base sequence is TGTGCCAGCAGAGCGCTGAGCCAGGGCAATGGCTACACCTTC.